These 17 T cell receptor beta chains were sequenced from one sample in a study of CD8 T cells in Susac syndrome. Reverse transcription of about 0.5 to 1 ug RNA used random hexamers. TCRdb reprocessed the immunoSEQ multiplex PCR reads via MiXCR and lists one record per CDR3 protein. The repertoire holds 120,000 to 150,000 distinct CDR3 sequences, with 85% to 95% as singletons. Sequencing input: CD4+ T cells from PBMCs. The origin of the receptors is a human donor with multiple sclerosis.

The J gene is TRBJ1-6, the V gene TRBV9; D remains unclear. The CDR3 is 16 residues long. CDR1 is SGDLS and CDR2 is YYNGEE in the germline V gene. V was pared by 0 bases and J by 1 base, with 8 bases between. The chain's CDR3 is CASSVDGVSYNSPLHF. The CDR3 nucleotides are TGTGCCAGCAGCGTAGACGGGGTATCCTATAATTCACCCCTCCACTTT.

This chain links TRBV21-1 with TRBJ1-5. TRBV21-1 is designated a pseudogene. The length of the CDR3 is 11 residues. The CDR3 region has the DNA TGTGCCAGCAGCAAAGTTCAGCCCCAGCATTTT. Amino acids: CASSKVQPQHF.

The gene calls are TRBV20-1 and TRBJ1-6, with D maybe TRBD1 (6 bases). This CDR3 region has 17 residues. Germline V CDR1 and CDR2: DFQATT, SNEGSKA (reference sequence). Trimming removed 0 bases from V and 7 bases from J, with 19 bases in between. The CDR3 region is CSARDTNRDMGNSPLHF. CDR3 coding DNA: TGCAGTGCTAGAGATACGAACCGGGACATGGGGAATTCACCCCTCCACTTT.

The chain couples TRBV6-6 to TRBJ2-5, with a possible D match to TRBD1 (6 bases). This CDR3 region has 15 residues. The germline V gene encodes CDR1 MNHNY and CDR2 SVGAGI (reference sequence). V lost 2 bases to trimming and J lost 2 bases, with 12 bases between them. The CDR3 spells CASSYPQGLQETQYF. CDR3 DNA: TGTGCCAGCAGTTACCCACAGGGCCTACAAGAGACCCAGTACTTC.

The CDR3: CASSSGRITSLNTDTQYF. CDR3 nucleotides: TGTGCCAGCAGCTCTGGGCGAATTACGAGCCTTAACACAGATACGCAGTATTTT. The chain links TRBV27 to TRBJ2-3; the D is unclear. Germline V gives CDR1 MNHEY, CDR2 SMNVEV (reference sequence). Trimming removed 6 bases from V and 2 bases from J, with 24 bases in between. The CDR3 length is 18 residues.

J is TRBJ2-5 and V is TRBV7-2; 8 bases map to TRBD1. The germline V gene has CDR1 SGHTA and CDR2 FQGNSA. The CDR3 has 15 amino acids. V shed 5 bases and J 1 base; nucleotides not matched to a gene: 6. In DNA, the CDR3 is TGTGCCAGCAGCCCGCAGACAGGGGCCCAAGAGACCCAGTACTTC. Amino acid sequence: CASSPQTGAQETQYF.

This clonotype was picked up a small number of times. V gene TRBV27 combines with J gene TRBJ2-3; no clear D. The V and J ends lost 4 bases and 2 bases respectively, with 1 base between them. The CDR3 is 11 residues long. Looked up from germline, CDR1 is MNHEY and CDR2 is SMNVEV (reference sequence). The CDR3 loop is CASSSTDTQYF. CDR3 sequence (DNA): TGTGCCAGCAGTTCCACAGATACGCAGTATTTT.

The chain joins TRBV30 to TRBJ1-5; no clear D gene. Germline CDR1 GTSNPN, CDR2 SVGIG (reference sequence). CDR3 length: 14 amino acids. With 3 bases removed from V and 4 bases from J, the gap between germline ends came to 13 bases. The CDR3 coding sequence is TGTGCCTGGAGCGTGACGACTCGTAATCAGCCCCAGCATTTT. Residues: CAWSVTTRNQPQHF.

This clonotype was seen only once. This sequence joins TRBV27 and TRBJ1-1; D remains unclear. CDR3 length: 15 residues. Trimming shortened V by 5 bases and J by 4 bases, and 17 bases separated the two germline ends. Germline V gene lookup returns CDR1 MNHEY and CDR2 SMNVEV (reference sequence). The CDR3 reads CASSPWGERRTEAFF. Written as DNA, the CDR3 is TGTGCCAGCAGTCCTTGGGGTGAAAGGCGCACTGAAGCTTTCTTT.

V gene TRBV18 combines with J gene TRBJ1-2; 7 nucleotides match TRBD1. From germline, CDR1 is KGHSH and CDR2 LQKENI. This CDR3 is built from 16 residues. J lost 8 bases, V lost 0 bases, and 12 bases had no gene match. The CDR3 region is CASSPPGLAQGRGYTF. The CDR3 coding sequence is TGTGCCAGCTCACCACCGGGGCTAGCACAGGGGCGCGGCTACACCTTC.

The genes are TRBV15 and TRBJ1-1; TRBD1 matches at 7 bases. V lost 1 base to trimming and J lost 2 bases; unmatched junction nucleotides: 4. Germline CDR1 and CDR2: LNHNV and YYDKDF (reference sequence). This CDR3 comprises 15 residues. In DNA, the CDR3 is TGTGCCACCAGCAGAGGACAGGGTGCCAACACTGAAGCTTTCTTT. It yields the protein CATSRGQGANTEAFF.

The chain links TRBV28 to TRBJ1-2; weak D call: TRBD1 (5 bases). In germline, CDR1 is MDHEN, CDR2 SYDVKM. The CDR3 runs 14 residues. The germline V and J ends were trimmed by 4 bases and 8 bases, with 17 bases remaining between them. CDR3 nucleotides: TGTGCCAGCAGTTCCCCCCCCAGGGTAGGAGGCTACACCTTC. Translated, it gives CASSSPPRVGGYTF.

The genes are TRBV5-1 and TRBJ2-1; 8 nucleotides align to TRBD2. CDR3 size: 14 residues. Germline V gene sequence: CDR1 SGHRS, CDR2 YFSETQ. J was trimmed by 3 bases and V by 4 bases; bases with no gene match: 3. The DNA of the CDR3 is TGCGCCAGCAGCAGTACTAGCGGCTACAATGAGCAGTTCTTC. Encoded protein: CASSSTSGYNEQFF.

This rearrangement joins TRBV27 to TRBJ1-5, with a tentative D call TRBD1 (5 bases). The length of the CDR3 is 14 residues. Trimming took 6 bases from V and 6 from J, leaving 15 bases between them. CDR1 is MNHEY, CDR2 SMNVEV, per germline (reference sequence). The CDR3 nucleotides read TGTGCCAGCAGCACCACGGGGCGCGGTCAGCCCCAGCATTTT. It specifies CASSTTGRGQPQHF.

The chain employs TRBV18 and TRBJ2-7; D unclear. CDR3 length equals 15 residues. Germline V lookup: CDR1 KGHSH, CDR2 LQKENI. Trimming stripped 3 bases from V and 1 base from J, with 13 bases between. CDR3 DNA sequence: TGTGCCAGCTCACCGCGCCAGGCGAGGTCCTACGAGCAGTACTTC. It translates to CASSPRQARSYEQYF.

The genes are TRBV7-2 and TRBJ2-5; 10 nucleotides agree with TRBD2. Trimming took 5 bases from V and 7 from J; bases not matched to a gene: 7. The CDR3 loop spans 14 amino acids. The V gene's germline CDR1 is SGHTA and CDR2 FQGNSA. CDR3 region: CASSTGLAHLTQYF. The CDR3 DNA reads TGTGCCAGCAGCACGGGACTAGCGCATCTGACCCAGTACTTC.

J is TRBJ2-1 and V is TRBV29-1; D not resolved. The CDR3 consists of 12 residues. Trimming took off 4 bases at V and 5 bases at J, with 9 bases between the two ends. Germline V gene sequence: CDR1 SQVTM, CDR2 ANQGSEA. Written as DNA, the CDR3 is TGCAGCGTTGGGGTGGCGAACAATGAGCAGTTCTTC. This gives the protein CSVGVANNEQFF.